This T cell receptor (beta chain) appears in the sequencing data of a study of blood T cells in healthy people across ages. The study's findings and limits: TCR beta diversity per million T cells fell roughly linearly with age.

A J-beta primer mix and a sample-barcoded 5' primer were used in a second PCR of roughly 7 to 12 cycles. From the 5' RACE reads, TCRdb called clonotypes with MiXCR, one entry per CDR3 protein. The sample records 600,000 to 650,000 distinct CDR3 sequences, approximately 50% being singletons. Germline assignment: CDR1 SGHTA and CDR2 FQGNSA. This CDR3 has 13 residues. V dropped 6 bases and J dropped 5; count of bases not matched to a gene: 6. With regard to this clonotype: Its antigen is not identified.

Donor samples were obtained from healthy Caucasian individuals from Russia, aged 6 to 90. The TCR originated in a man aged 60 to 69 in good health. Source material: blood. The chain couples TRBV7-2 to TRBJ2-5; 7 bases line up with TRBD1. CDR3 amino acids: CASRLGTVETQYF. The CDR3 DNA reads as TGTGCCAGCAGACTTGGGACAGTCGAGACCCAGTACTTC.